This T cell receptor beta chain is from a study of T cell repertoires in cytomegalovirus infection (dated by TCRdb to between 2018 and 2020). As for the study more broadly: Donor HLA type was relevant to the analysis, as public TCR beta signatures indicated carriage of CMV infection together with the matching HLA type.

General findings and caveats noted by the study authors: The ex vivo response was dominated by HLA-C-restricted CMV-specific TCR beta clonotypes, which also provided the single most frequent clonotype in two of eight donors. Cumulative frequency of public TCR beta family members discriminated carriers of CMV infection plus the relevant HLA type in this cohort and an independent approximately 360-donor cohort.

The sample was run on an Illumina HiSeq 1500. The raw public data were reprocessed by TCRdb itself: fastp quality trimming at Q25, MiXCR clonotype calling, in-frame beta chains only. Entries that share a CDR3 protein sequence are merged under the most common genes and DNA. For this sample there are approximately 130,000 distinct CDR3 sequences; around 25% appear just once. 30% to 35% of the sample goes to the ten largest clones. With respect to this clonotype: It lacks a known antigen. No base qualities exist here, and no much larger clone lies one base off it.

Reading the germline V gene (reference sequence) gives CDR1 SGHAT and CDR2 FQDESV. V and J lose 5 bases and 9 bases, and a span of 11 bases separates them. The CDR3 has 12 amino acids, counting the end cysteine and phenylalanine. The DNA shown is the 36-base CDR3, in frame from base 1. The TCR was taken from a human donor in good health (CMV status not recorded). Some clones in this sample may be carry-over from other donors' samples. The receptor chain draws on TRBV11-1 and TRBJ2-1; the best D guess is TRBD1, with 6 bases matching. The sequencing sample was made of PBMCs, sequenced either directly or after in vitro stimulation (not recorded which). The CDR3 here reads CASSHGTLEQFF. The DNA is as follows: TGTGCCAGCAGCCACGGGACACTTGAGCAGTTCTTC. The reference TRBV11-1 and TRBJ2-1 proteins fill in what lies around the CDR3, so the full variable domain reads EAEVAQSPRYKITEKSQAVAFWCDPISGHATLYWYRQILGQGPELLVQFQDESVVDDSQLPKDRFSAERLKGVDSTLKIQPAELGDSAMYLCASSHGTLEQFFGPGTRLTVL.